This is a list of T cell receptor beta chains from one sample in a study of T cells after yellow fever vaccination. TCRdb reanalysed the 5' RACE reads using MiXCR and keeps one entry per CDR3 protein. The sample lists over 200,000 distinct CDR3 sequences, more than 6.5% occurring once. Sequenced material: CD4+ T cells sorted from PBMCs, taken on the day of the yellow fever booster vaccination. These receptors all come from a young man who received the YFV17D yellow fever vaccine. Both conserved end residues are part of each CDR3. The order of the fields is V gene, J gene, D gene, clone size, CDR3 DNA, CDR3 protein. The D gene is left open where the match is weak. A clone size is listed for some rows: how often the clone was seen (once, few, many), or a class if it is expanded.

TRBV6-1	TRBJ1-3	TRBD1	-	TGTGCCAGCAGGTCAGGGGGCTCTGGAAACACCATATATTTT	CASRSGGSGNTIYF
TRBV6-2/TRBV6-3	TRBJ1-5	-	many	TGTGCCAGCAGTTACTGGACGGAAAATCAGCCCCAGCATTTT	CASSYWTENQPQHF
TRBV5-1	TRBJ2-7	-	few	TGCGCCAGCAGCCAACTAGGAACCTACGAGCAGTACTTC	CASSQLGTYEQYF
TRBV14	TRBJ2-3	TRBD2	few	TGTGCCAGCAGCCAAGAACTAGCGGTCCTGGGAGATACGCAGTATTTT	CASSQELAVLGDTQYF
TRBV7-2	TRBJ2-7	TRBD2	many	TGTGCCAGCCTCAGAGGGGGACTAGCGGGAGGCTACGAGCAGTACTTC	CASLRGGLAGGYEQYF
TRBV10-3	TRBJ2-3	TRBD2	many	TGTGCCATCAGTGAGTCAAGCGGGAGGGCCTCAGGGGATACGCAGTATTTT	CAISESSGRASGDTQYF
TRBV5-6	TRBJ2-5	-	-	TGTGCCAGCAGCTTGGTCGGGCTACAAGAAGAGACCCAGTACTTC	CASSLVGLQEETQYF
TRBV14	TRBJ1-6	-	many	TGTGCCAGCAGCCGGGAGTCAACTAATTCACCCCTCCACTTT	CASSRESTNSPLHF
TRBV7-2	TRBJ2-5	-	many	TGTGCCAGCAGCTTGGCTTCCAGGGTTATAGAGACCCAGTACTTC	CASSLASRVIETQYF
TRBV7-3	TRBJ2-3	TRBD2	few	TGTGCCAGCAGCTTAAGAGCGGGAGTGACAGATACGCAGTATTTT	CASSLRAGVTDTQYF
TRBV12-3/TRBV12-4	TRBJ2-7	-	many	TGTGCCAGCAGTTTAAGAGCTAGCACCTACGAGCAGTACTTC	CASSLRASTYEQYF
TRBV5-5	TRBJ2-1	TRBD1	-	TGTGCCAGCAGCTTGGCAAGATTTGGGACAGGGATAGTCAATGAGCAGTTCTTC	CASSLARFGTGIVNEQFF
TRBV7-2	TRBJ2-7	TRBD2	many	TGTGCCAGCAGCTATAGCGGGAGCTACGAGCAGTACTTC	CASSYSGSYEQYF
TRBV28	TRBJ2-7	-	-	TGTGCCAGCAGTCCCCTCTCGGGAGTACACGAGCAGTACTTC	CASSPLSGVHEQYF
TRBV5-4	TRBJ2-2	-	many	TGTGCCAGCAGCTTAGAGGTTAAAACCGGGGAGCTGTTTTTT	CASSLEVKTGELFF
TRBV20-1	TRBJ2-6	-	few	TGCAGTGTGGCGGGGGCCAACGTCCTGACTTTC	CSVAGANVLTF
TRBV27	TRBJ2-3	TRBD2	many	TGTGCCAGCAGTAAACTAGCGGGCGGGGGCACAGATACGCAGTATTTT	CASSKLAGGGTDTQYF
TRBV28	TRBJ2-2	-	-	TGTGCCAGCGGCCCTGGGAGGCAGGGCGGCACCGGGGAGCTGTTTTTT	CASGPGRQGGTGELFF
TRBV5-1	TRBJ2-6	-	few	TGCGCCAGCAGCTTGTTAGACTCTGGGGCCAACGTCCTGACTTTC	CASSLLDSGANVLTF
TRBV10-1	TRBJ1-2	-	-	TGCGCCAGCAGTGAGTCATTGTACTATGGCTACACCTTC	CASSESLYYGYTF
TRBV20-1	TRBJ2-3	TRBD1	few	TGCAGTGCTCAACCCGGGACAGCGACAGATACGCAGTATTTT	CSAQPGTATDTQYF
TRBV12-3/TRBV12-4	TRBJ2-4	-	few	TGTGCCAGCAGTTTAGGAGGGGTAGCCAAAAACATTCAGTACTTC	CASSLGGVAKNIQYF
TRBV5-1	TRBJ2-5	TRBD2	many	TGCGCCAGCAGCTTGGGAAGCGGGAGAGGGGAGACCCAGTACTTC	CASSLGSGRGETQYF
TRBV12-3/TRBV12-4	TRBJ1-6	-	few	TGTGCCAGCAGTTTTGTACAAGTCGGGTCACCCCTCCACTTT	CASSFVQVGSPLHF
TRBV10-2	TRBJ2-5	-	-	TGCGCCAGCAGTGAAGGGGCACAAGAGACCCAGTACTTC	CASSEGAQETQYF
TRBV10-3	TRBJ2-7	TRBD2	few	TGTGCCGCCGCCGGACTAGCGGACGACTACGAGCAGTACTTC	CAAAGLADDYEQYF
TRBV7-2	TRBJ1-1	TRBD1	many	TGTGCCAGCAGCTTATCGGACAGGGGCCAGGGATGGGGCACTGAAGCTTTCTTT	CASSLSDRGQGWGTEAFF
TRBV6-5	TRBJ2-7	-	many	TGTGTTCGGTGTGGAGAGCAGTACTTC	CVRCGEQYF
TRBV19	TRBJ2-7	-	-	TGTGCCAGTAGTGTACGGGCGCGGGTTGACTACGAGCAGTACTTC	CASSVRARVDYEQYF
TRBV6-2/TRBV6-3	TRBJ2-7	-	many	TGTGCCAGCAGGGACACCTCCTACGAGCAGTACTTC	CASRDTSYEQYF
TRBV5-6	TRBJ2-1	TRBD1	few	TGTGCCAGCAGCTTGGCGACAGGGGGCGATGAGCAGTTCTTC	CASSLATGGDEQFF
TRBV7-9	TRBJ1-4	TRBD1	-	TGTGCCAGCACCTGGGACAGGCCCGGGGAAAAACTGTTTTTT	CASTWDRPGEKLFF
TRBV13	TRBJ2-5	TRBD1	few	TGTGCCAGCAGCTCACGGACAGGGTCGAGTCAGACCCAGTACTTC	CASSSRTGSSQTQYF
TRBV5-1	TRBJ2-5	-	many	TGCGCCAGCAGCTTGGAGGGATGGAGGCAAGAGACCCAGTACTTC	CASSLEGWRQETQYF
TRBV6-2/TRBV6-3	TRBJ2-5	TRBD1	-	TGTGCCAGCAACCCTCTTCGGACAGGGGGCTTGGAAGAGACCCAGTACTTC	CASNPLRTGGLEETQYF
TRBV6-5	TRBJ2-2	-	few	TGTGCCAGCACCTACAAAGGGGTGGTGTTTTTT	CASTYKGVVFF
TRBV28	TRBJ2-7	-	many	TGTGCCAGCAGTTTTGGGATGACCTACGAGCAGTACTTC	CASSFGMTYEQYF
TRBV6-4	TRBJ1-2	TRBD1	many	TGTGCCAGCAAGTCTTACGGTGGGACAGGGGTTAACTATGGCTACACCTTC	CASKSYGGTGVNYGYTF
TRBV7-2	TRBJ2-5	-	-	TGTGCCAGCAGCCAGAACTACGGGGTAGGGGAGACCCAGTACTTC	CASSQNYGVGETQYF
TRBV7-2	TRBJ1-5	-	few	TGTGCCAGCAGCTTTGGCGGGAATAGCAATCAGCCCCAGCATTTT	CASSFGGNSNQPQHF
TRBV6-4	TRBJ2-2	-	few	TGTGCCAGCAGTGACGGGGCCTGGGAGCTGTTTTTT	CASSDGAWELFF
TRBV7-2	TRBJ2-3	-	few	TGTGCCAGCAGTTCTCAGACGGAGAACACAGATACGCAGTATTTT	CASSSQTENTDTQYF
TRBV4-3	TRBJ1-6	-	few	TGCGCCAGCAGCCAAATAAGAGGAGGGAATTCACCCCTCCACTTT	CASSQIRGGNSPLHF
TRBV5-1	TRBJ2-7	-	-	TGCGCCAGCAGGGCAGACACTAGCTCCTACGAGCAGTACTTC	CASRADTSSYEQYF
TRBV5-1	TRBJ2-1	-	few	TGCGCCAGCAGCTTGCTAAACGAGGCCTACAATGAGCAGTTCTTC	CASSLLNEAYNEQFF
TRBV5-1	TRBJ2-5	TRBD1	-	TGCGCCAGCAGCCCCACCTTGACAGGGGGCGAGACCCAGTACTTC	CASSPTLTGGETQYF
TRBV6-6	TRBJ1-2	TRBD1	-	TGTGCCAGCGAAAGGACAGGGTTTGGAGGCTACACCTTC	CASERTGFGGYTF
TRBV12-3/TRBV12-4	TRBJ2-1	-	many	TGTGCCAGCACCCTAGTTGGGGAGCAGTTCTTC	CASTLVGEQFF
TRBV12-3/TRBV12-4	TRBJ1-6	-	-	TGTGCCAGCAGGACGAGTGCCATGAGAAGTTCACCCCTCCACTTT	CASRTSAMRSSPLHF
TRBV6-4	TRBJ2-1	-	few	TGTGCCAGCAGCCGACTCGGAACATACGATGAGCAGTTCTTC	CASSRLGTYDEQFF
TRBV20-1	TRBJ2-1	-	-	TGCAGTATGGAGGGCCTGGGGAGTGAGCAGTTCTTC	CSMEGLGSEQFF
TRBV20-1	TRBJ2-7	TRBD2	many	TGCAGTGCTTTCCTAGCGGGACTTTCTGAGCGCGAGCAGTACTTC	CSAFLAGLSEREQYF
TRBV5-1	TRBJ1-2	-	many	TGCGCCAGCAGCTTGACAGTTCCTAACTATGGCTACACCTTC	CASSLTVPNYGYTF
TRBV5-1	TRBJ2-7	-	few	TGCGCCAGCAGCTTGAACCACCTTGAGCAGTACTTC	CASSLNHLEQYF